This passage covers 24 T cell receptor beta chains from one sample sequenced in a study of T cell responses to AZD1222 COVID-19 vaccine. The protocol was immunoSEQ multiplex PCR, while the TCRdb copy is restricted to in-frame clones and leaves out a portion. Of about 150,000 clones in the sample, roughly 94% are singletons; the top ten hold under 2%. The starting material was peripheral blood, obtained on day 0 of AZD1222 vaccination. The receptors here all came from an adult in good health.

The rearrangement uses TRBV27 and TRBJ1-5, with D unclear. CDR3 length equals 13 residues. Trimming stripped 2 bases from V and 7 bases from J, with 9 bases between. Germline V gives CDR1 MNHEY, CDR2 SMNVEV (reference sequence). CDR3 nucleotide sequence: TGTGCCAGCAGTTTAATACGCGGGCAGCCCCAGCATTTT. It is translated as CASSLIRGQPQHF.

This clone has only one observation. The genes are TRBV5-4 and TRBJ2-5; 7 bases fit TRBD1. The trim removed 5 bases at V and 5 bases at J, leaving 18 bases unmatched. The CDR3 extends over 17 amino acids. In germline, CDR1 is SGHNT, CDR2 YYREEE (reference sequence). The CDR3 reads CASRGDSSATPTETQYF. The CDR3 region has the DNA TGTGCCAGCAGGGGGGACAGTTCTGCCACTCCGACGGAGACCCAGTACTTC. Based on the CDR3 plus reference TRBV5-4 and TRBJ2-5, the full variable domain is ETGVTQSPTHLIKTRGQQVTLRCSSQSGHNTVSWYQQALGQGPQFIFQYYREEENGRGNFPPRFSGLQFPNYSSELNVNALELDDSALYLCASRGDSSATPTETQYFGPGTRLLVL.

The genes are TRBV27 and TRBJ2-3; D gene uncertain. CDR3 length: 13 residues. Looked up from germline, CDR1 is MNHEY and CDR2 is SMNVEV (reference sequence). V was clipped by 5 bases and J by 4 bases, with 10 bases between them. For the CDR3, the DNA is TGTGCCAGCAGTCGTACGATCGCAGATACGCAGTATTTT. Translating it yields CASSRTIADTQYF.

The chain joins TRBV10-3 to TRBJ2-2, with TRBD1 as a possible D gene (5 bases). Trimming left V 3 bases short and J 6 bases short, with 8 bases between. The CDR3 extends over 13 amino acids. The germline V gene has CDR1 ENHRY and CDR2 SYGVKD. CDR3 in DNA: TGTGCCATCAGTGAATTAGGGGCCGGGGAGCTGTTTTTT. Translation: CAISELGAGELFF.

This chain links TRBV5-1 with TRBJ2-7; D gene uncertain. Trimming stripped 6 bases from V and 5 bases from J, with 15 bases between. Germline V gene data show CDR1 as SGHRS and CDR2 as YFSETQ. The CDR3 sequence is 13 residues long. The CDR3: CASKDGAFDEQYF. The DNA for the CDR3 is TGCGCCAGCAAGGACGGAGCCTTCGACGAGCAGTACTTC.

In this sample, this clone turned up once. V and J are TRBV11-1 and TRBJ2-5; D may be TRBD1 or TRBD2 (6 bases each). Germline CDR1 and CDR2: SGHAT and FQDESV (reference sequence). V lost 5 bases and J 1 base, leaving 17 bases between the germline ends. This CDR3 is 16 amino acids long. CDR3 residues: CASSQMGGPGQETQYF. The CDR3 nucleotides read TGTGCCAGCAGCCAGATGGGGGGCCCCGGCCAAGAGACCCAGTACTTC. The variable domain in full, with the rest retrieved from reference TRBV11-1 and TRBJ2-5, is EAEVAQSPRYKITEKSQAVAFWCDPISGHATLYWYRQILGQGPELLVQFQDESVVDDSQLPKDRFSAERLKGVDSTLKIQPAELGDSAMYLCASSQMGGPGQETQYFGPGTRLLVL.

CDR3 DNA sequence: TGTGCCAGCAGTTTCAGGTCCGAGCAGTACTTC. This translates into CASSFRSEQYF. This chain joins TRBV28 and TRBJ2-7, with D unresolved. The CDR3 spans 11 residues. The V end lost 3 bases, the J end lost 6 bases, and 6 bases lay between the germline ends. Germline V gives CDR1 MDHEN, CDR2 SYDVKM.

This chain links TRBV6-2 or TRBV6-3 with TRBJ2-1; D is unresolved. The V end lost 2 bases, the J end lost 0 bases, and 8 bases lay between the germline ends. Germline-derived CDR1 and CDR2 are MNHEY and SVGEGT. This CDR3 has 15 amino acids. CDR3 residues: CASSYLPSSYNEQFF. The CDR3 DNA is TGTGCCAGCAGTTACCTTCCAAGCTCCTACAATGAGCAGTTCTTC.

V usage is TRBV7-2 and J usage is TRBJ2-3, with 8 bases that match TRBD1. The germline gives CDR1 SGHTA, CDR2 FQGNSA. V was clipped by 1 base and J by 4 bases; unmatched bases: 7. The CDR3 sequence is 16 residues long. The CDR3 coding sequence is TGTGCCAGCAGCTTAGGTCGACAGGGGCGGGCAGATACGCAGTATTTT. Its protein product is CASSLGRQGRADTQYF.

The CDR3 spells CASSPYTDTQYF. The CDR3 DNA reads as TGTGCCAGCAGTCCCTATACAGATACGCAGTATTTT. The chain has TRBV6-2 or TRBV6-3 and TRBJ2-3; D unresolved. The germline V gene encodes CDR1 MNHEY and CDR2 SVGEGT. V was trimmed by 5 bases and J by 3 bases, leaving 6 bases between them. The CDR3 is 12 amino acids.

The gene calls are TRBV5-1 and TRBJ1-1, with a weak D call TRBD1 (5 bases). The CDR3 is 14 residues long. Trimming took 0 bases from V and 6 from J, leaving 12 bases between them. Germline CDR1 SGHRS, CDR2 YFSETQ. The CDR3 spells CASSLEVRGAEAFF. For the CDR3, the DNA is TGCGCCAGCAGCTTGGAGGTCCGGGGCGCTGAAGCTTTCTTT. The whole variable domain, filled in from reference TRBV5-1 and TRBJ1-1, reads KAGVTQTPRYLIKTRGQQVTLSCSPISGHRSVSWYQQTPGQGLQFLFEYFSETQRNKGNFPGRFSGRQFSNSRSEMNVSTLELGDSALYLCASSLEVRGAEAFFGQGTRLTVV.

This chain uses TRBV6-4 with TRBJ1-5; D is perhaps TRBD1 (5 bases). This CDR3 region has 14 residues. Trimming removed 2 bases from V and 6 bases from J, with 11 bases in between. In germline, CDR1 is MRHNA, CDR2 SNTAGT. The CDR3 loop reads CASSDGTAGQPQHF. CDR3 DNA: TGTGCCAGCAGTGACGGGACGGCCGGTCAGCCCCAGCATTTT.

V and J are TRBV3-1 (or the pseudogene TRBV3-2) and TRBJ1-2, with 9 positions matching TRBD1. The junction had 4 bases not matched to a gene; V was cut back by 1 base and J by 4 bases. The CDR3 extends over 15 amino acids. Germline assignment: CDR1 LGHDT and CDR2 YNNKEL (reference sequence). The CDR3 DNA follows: TGTGCCAGCAGCCAAGTAGGGACAGGGCCCTATGGCTACACCTTC. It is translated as CASSQVGTGPYGYTF.

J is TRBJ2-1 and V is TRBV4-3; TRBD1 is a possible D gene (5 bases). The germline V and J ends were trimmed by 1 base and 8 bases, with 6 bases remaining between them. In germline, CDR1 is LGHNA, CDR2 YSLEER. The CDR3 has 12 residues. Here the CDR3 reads CASSQAGYEQFF. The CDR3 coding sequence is TGCGCCAGCAGCCAAGCAGGGTATGAGCAGTTCTTC.

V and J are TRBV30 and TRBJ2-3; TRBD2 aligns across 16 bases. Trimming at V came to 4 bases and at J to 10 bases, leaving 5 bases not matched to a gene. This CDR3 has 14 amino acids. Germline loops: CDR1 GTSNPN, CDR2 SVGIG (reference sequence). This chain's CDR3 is CAWTQGLAGGPQYF. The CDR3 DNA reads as TGTGCCTGGACCCAGGGACTAGCGGGGGGGCCGCAGTATTTT.

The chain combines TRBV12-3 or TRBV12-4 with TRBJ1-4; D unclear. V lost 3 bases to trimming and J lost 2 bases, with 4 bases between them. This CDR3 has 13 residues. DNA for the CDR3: TGTGCCAGCAGTTTGAGTACTAATGAAAAACTGTTTTTT. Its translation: CASSLSTNEKLFF.

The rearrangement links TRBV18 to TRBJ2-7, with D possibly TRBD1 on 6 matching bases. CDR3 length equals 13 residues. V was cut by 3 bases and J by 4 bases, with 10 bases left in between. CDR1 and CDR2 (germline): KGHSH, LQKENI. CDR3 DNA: TGTGCCAGCTCACCGGGACACCAGTACGAGCAGTACTTC. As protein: CASSPGHQYEQYF.

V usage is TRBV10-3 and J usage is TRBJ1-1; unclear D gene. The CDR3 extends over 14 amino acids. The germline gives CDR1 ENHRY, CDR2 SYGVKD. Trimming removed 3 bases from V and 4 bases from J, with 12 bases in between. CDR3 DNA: TGTGCCATCAGTGACCCCCGGGGTGGCACTGAAGCTTTCTTT. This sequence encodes CAISDPRGGTEAFF.

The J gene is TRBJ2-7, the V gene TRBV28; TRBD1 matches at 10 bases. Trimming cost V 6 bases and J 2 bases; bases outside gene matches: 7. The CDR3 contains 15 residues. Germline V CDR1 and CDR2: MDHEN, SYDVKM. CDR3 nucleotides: TGTGCCAGCAGAGGCGGGACAGGGGATCCCTACGAGCAGTACTTC. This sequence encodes CASRGGTGDPYEQYF.

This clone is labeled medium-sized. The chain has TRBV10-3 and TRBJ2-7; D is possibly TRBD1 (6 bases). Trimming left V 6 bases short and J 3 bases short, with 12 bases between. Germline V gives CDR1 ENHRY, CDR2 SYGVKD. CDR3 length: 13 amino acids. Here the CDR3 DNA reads TGTGCCATCAGAGAGGACAGAAACTACGAGCAGTACTTC. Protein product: CAIREDRNYEQYF.

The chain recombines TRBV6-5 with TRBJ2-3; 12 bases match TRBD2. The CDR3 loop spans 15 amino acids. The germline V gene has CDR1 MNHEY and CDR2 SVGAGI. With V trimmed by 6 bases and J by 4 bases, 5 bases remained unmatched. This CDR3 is CASRPSGGAPDTQYF. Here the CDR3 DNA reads TGTGCCAGCAGACCTAGCGGGGGGGCCCCAGATACGCAGTATTTT.

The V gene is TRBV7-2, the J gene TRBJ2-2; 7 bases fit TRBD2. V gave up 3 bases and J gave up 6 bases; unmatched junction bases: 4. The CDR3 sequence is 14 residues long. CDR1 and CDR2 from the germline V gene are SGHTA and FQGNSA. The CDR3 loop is CASSFGGMSGELFF. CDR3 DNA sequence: TGTGCCAGCAGCTTCGGGGGGATGTCCGGGGAGCTGTTTTTT.

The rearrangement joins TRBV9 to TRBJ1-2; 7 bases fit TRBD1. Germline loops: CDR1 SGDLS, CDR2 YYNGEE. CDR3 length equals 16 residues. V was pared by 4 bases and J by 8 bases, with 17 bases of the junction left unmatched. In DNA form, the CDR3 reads TGTGCCAGCAGCCCCGGGGGGACGGAGGGGGCGTCGGGCTACACCTTC. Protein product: CASSPGGTEGASGYTF.

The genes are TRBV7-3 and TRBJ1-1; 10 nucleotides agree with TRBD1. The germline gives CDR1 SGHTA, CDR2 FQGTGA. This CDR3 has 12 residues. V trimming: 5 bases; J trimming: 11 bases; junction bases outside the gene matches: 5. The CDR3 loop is CASSVTGGSAFF. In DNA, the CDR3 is TGTGCCAGCAGCGTGACAGGGGGCTCGGCTTTCTTT.